Detailed here is one T cell receptor beta chain. The antigen is not known. The data stem from a study of CD8 T cells in ankylosing spondylitis. By quantitative 5'-RACE with molecular barcodes, the TCR beta libraries were made. TCRdb re-derived calls from the 5' RACE reads in MiXCR, one entry per CDR3 protein. The data contain 300,000 to 400,000 distinct CDR3 sequences, around 20% of them singletons. General study findings and limits: Matched ankylosing spondylitis synovial fluid reportedly showed significant enrichment of disease-linked clones. Disease-associated clones were CD8+ and fairly uncommon in peripheral blood. Characteristic, it appeared, of ankylosing spondylitis blood was a TCR beta motif of 7 or 8 highly homologous variants.

CDR3 length: 15 residues. Unmatched junction bases numbered 3, after V lost 2 bases and J lost 4 bases. Germline CDR1 and CDR2: SGHDN and FVKESK. The chain has TRBV14 and TRBJ2-2, with TRBD2 identical over 8 bases. This sequence was found in a male donor with ankylosing spondylitis. Source material: blood, either unsorted or a sorted T cell fraction (not recorded which). CDR3 bases: TGTGCCAGCAGCCAACGGGCGGGGGGCACCGGGGAGCTGTTTTTT. Translation: CASSQRAGGTGELFF.